The source of this TCR beta chain is a study of shared clonotypes between healthy human individuals. Study-wide background: CD8 memory received one plate per donor, CD8 naive two, CD4 memory three and CD4 naive three.

Concerning this clone itself: What it binds is not known.

Study outcomes and limitations: Read depth was anticipated to influence clonotype sharing among donors. Naive CD4 clonotypes overlapped across a handful of donors at approximately 5%. The four-donor shared clonotypes exceeded non-shared clonotypes in generation probability, with non-shared ones scoring lower.

Only in-frame clones appear in the TCRdb table, and some are missing; sequencing was by immunoSEQ multiplex PCR. Of more than 1.2 million clones listed, about 98.5% were seen once; the top ten hold over 0.3%. This clonotype originated in a man under 40 in good health. The material sequenced was naive CD4+ T cells sorted from blood. Subset meaning: CD45RA+ positively selected.

CDR3 DNA: TGTGCCAGCAGCCGCGTCCGGGGAGGCTACACTGAAGCTTTCTTT. Its translation is CASSRVRGGYTEAFF. The rearrangement uses TRBV14 and TRBJ1-1; D not certain. Looked up from germline, CDR1 is SGHDN and CDR2 is FVKESK. The V end lost 4 bases, the J end lost 3 bases, and 15 bases lay between the germline ends. The CDR3 has 15 residues.